The rows below give T cell receptor beta chains drawn from one sample of a study of T cells in Graves' hyperthyroidism and ophthalmopathy. TCRdb re-called the multiplex PCR reads through MiXCR, storing one row per CDR3 protein. Here the sample spans over 250,000 distinct CDR3 sequences, about an eighth being singletons. The specimen sequenced was blood. These TCRs come from a woman aged 40 to 50 with Graves' ophthalmopathy. CDR3s include the opening cysteine and the closing phenylalanine or tryptophan. D genes are given only for firm matches. Size is omitted from some rows. Given values are once, few, many or a class for expanded clones.

clone_size,d_call,j_call,v_call,cdr3_nt,cdr3_aa
many,.,TRBJ2-1,TRBV20-1,TGCAGTGCTACGAACGACAATGAGCAGTTCTTC,CSATNDNEQFF
many,.,TRBJ2-7,TRBV30,TGTGCCTGGAGTGAGGGGGTATCCTACGAGCAGTACTTC,CAWSEGVSYEQYF
few,.,TRBJ1-2,TRBV7-9,TGTGCCAGCAGCTCCCAGGGTTTTGGCTACACCTTC,CASSSQGFGYTF
many,.,TRBJ2-7,TRBV29-1,TGCAGCGTGACCCGGGGGATCAACGACTACGAGCAGTACTTC,CSVTRGINDYEQYF
few,TRBD2,TRBJ2-1,TRBV12-3/TRBV12-4,TGTGCCAGCAGTCCATCCTACACGGGGGGTTATTTGGATGAGCAGTTCTTC,CASSPSYTGGYLDEQFF
.,TRBD2,TRBJ2-1,TRBV20-1,TGCAGTGCCCCCGGACAGCGACTAGCGTTTTACAATGAGCAGTTCTTC,CSAPGQRLAFYNEQFF
.,TRBD2,TRBJ2-2,TRBV29-1,TGCAGCGTTGAAGATCAATGGGCGGGGGGTCCCGGGGAGCTGTTTTTT,CSVEDQWAGGPGELFF
many,TRBD1,TRBJ1-1,TRBV12-3/TRBV12-4,TGTGCCAGCAGCCGGACAGGGGGCAGGACTGAAGCTTTCTTT,CASSRTGGRTEAFF
.,.,TRBJ1-1,TRBV5-1,TGCGCCAGCAGCTTGGGCGCAAAAGGCACTGAAGCTTTCTTT,CASSLGAKGTEAFF
.,.,TRBJ2-1,TRBV7-8,TGTGCCAGCAGCACACGAATGCACGAGGGGTTTTACAATGAGCAGTTCTTC,CASSTRMHEGFYNEQFF
.,.,TRBJ1-2,TRBV20-1,TGCAGTGCCCGCGTTACGTCTGGCTACACCTTC,CSARVTSGYTF
.,TRBD1,TRBJ2-2,TRBV25-1,TGTGCCAGCAGTTCACAGGGGTCGAACACCGGGGAGCTGTTTTTT,CASSSQGSNTGELFF
many,TRBD1,TRBJ1-1,TRBV7-9,TGTGCCAGCAGCTTAGACCCAACAGGGGCCACTGAAGCTTTCTTT,CASSLDPTGATEAFF
many,.,TRBJ1-1,TRBV2,TGTGCCAGCACCGGCGGGCAACCAAACACTGAAGCTTTCTTT,CASTGGQPNTEAFF
many,TRBD1,TRBJ1-5,TRBV2,TGTGCCAGCACCCCTGACAGGGGTAATCAGCCCCAGCATTTT,CASTPDRGNQPQHF
.,.,TRBJ2-2,TRBV24-1,TGTGCCACCAGTGGCAATCGGGACACCGGGGAGCTGTTTTTT,CATSGNRDTGELFF
.,.,TRBJ2-5,TRBV30,TGTGCCTACACACTAAAAGGGGGGTGGACCCAGTACTTC,CAYTLKGGWTQYF
.,TRBD1,TRBJ2-4,TRBV6-5,TGTGCCAGCAGTTACTCGACAGGGTCTCTAGCCAAAAACATTCAGTACTTC,CASSYSTGSLAKNIQYF
.,TRBD2,TRBJ2-7,TRBV6-1,TGTGCCAGCAGTGAGCGGACTAGCGGGTACGAGCAGTACTTC,CASSERTSGYEQYF
.,.,TRBJ1-1,TRBV20-1,TGCAGTGCTAGAGCCCGGGCTGAAGCTTTCTTT,CSARARAEAFF
many,TRBD2,TRBJ2-7,TRBV5-6,TGTGCCAGCAGCACCGGGACTAGCGGATACTACGAGCAGTACTTC,CASSTGTSGYYEQYF
many,.,TRBJ1-5,TRBV25-1,TGTGCCAGCAGTAAAGATTTCAATCAGCCCCAGCATTTT,CASSKDFNQPQHF
.,.,TRBJ2-2,TRBV12-3/TRBV12-4,TGTGCCAGCAGTAATATCACCGGGGAGCTGTTTTTT,CASSNITGELFF
many,.,TRBJ1-1,TRBV3-1,TGTGCCAGCAGCCAAGTGAGGGGAAATGAAGCTTTCTTT,CASSQVRGNEAFF
few,.,TRBJ1-1,TRBV7-8,TGTGCCAGCAGCTTACCTAATCGAATAGCTTTCTTT,CASSLPNRIAFF
few,TRBD1,TRBJ2-7,TRBV6-1,TGTGCCAGCAAGACAGGGGGCTACGAGCAGTACTTC,CASKTGGYEQYF
many,.,TRBJ2-5,TRBV2,TGTGCCAGCAGTGTCCAGGGAGGGGGCGCGAAGACCCAGTACTTC,CASSVQGGGAKTQYF
many,TRBD1,TRBJ1-1,TRBV20-1,TGCAGTGCTAGATCGGGGACAGGGGGCTATCCCGCTTTCTTT,CSARSGTGGYPAFF
many,TRBD2,TRBJ2-3,TRBV20-1,TGCAGTGCTAGACGGGCTCTTGGCGGGAGGTGGGGCACAGATACGCAGTATTTT,CSARRALGGRWGTDTQYF
many,.,TRBJ2-5,TRBV2,TGTGCCAGCAGTCAGCACGCGGAGACCCAGTACTTC,CASSQHAETQYF
many,TRBD2,TRBJ2-5,TRBV7-2,TGTGCCAGCAGCAGGGAGGGGCGGAACCAAGAGACCCAGTACTTC,CASSREGRNQETQYF
.,.,TRBJ1-4,TRBV18,TGTGCCAGCTCTCTCGACACTAATGAAAAACTGTTTTTT,CASSLDTNEKLFF
few,.,TRBJ2-1,TRBV9,TGTGCCAGCAGCGAAGGGGGGACAGTGTACAATGAGCAGTTCTTC,CASSEGGTVYNEQFF
few,TRBD2,TRBJ2-3,TRBV4-2,TGTGCCAGCAGCCAACCTTCTAGCGGGAGGCTCGCAGATACGCAGTATTTT,CASSQPSSGRLADTQYF
few,.,TRBJ1-2,TRBV20-1,TGCAGTGCTCTCCCCCCAGGATTAGCTAACTATGGCTACACCTTC,CSALPPGLANYGYTF
many,TRBD1,TRBJ1-2,TRBV7-9,TGTGCCAGTACACAGGGGATCGGGTATGGCTACACCTTC,CASTQGIGYGYTF
.,.,TRBJ1-1,TRBV18,TGTGCCAGCTCACCATGGGCCAGGGATGGGGAAGCTTTCTTT,CASSPWARDGEAFF
many,.,TRBJ2-5,TRBV12-3/TRBV12-4,TGTGCCAGCAGTTTATCCGGGTGGGGCCAAGAGACCCAGTACTTC,CASSLSGWGQETQYF
few,.,TRBJ2-3,TRBV7-6,TGTGCCAGCAGCCTATGGACCGCAGATACGCAGTATTTT,CASSLWTADTQYF
few,TRBD2,TRBJ2-2,TRBV19,TGTGCCAGTAGGAGACTAGCGCCGAACACCGGGGAGCTGTTTTTT,CASRRLAPNTGELFF
many,.,TRBJ1-3,TRBV28,TGTGCCAGCAGTTTAGGAGGGACCGGAAACACCATATATTTT,CASSLGGTGNTIYF
many,.,TRBJ1-4,TRBV2,TGTGCCAGCAGTGAATGGGGCAGACAAAATGAAAAACTGTTTTTT,CASSEWGRQNEKLFF
few,.,TRBJ2-6,TRBV13,TGTGCCAGCAGCCATTGGGCCCCGCCCAACGTCCTGACTTTC,CASSHWAPPNVLTF
.,TRBD1,TRBJ2-7,TRBV3-1,TGTGCCAGCAGCCTCCGGGACAGCCCTCGATACGAGCAGTACTTC,CASSLRDSPRYEQYF
.,TRBD1,TRBJ2-1,TRBV18,TGTGCCAGCCGTACCGGGACAGGGATTTACAATGAGCAGTTCTTC,CASRTGTGIYNEQFF
few,.,TRBJ2-5,TRBV5-1,TGCGCCAGCAGCTCTAGGGCACAAGAGACCCAGTACTTC,CASSSRAQETQYF